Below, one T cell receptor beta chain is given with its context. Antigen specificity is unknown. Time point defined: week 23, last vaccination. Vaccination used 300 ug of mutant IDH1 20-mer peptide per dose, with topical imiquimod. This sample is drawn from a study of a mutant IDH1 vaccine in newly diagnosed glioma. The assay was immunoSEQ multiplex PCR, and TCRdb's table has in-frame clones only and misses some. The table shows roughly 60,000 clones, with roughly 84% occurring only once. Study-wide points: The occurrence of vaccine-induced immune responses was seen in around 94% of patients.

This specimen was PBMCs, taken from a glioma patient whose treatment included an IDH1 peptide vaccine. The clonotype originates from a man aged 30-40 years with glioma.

CDR3 sequence: CASSDGTGGNTIYF. The CDR3 nucleotides read TGTGCCAGCAGTGACGGGACAGGGGGAAACACCATATATTTT. This rearrangement joins TRBV6-1 to TRBJ1-3; the match to TRBD1 covers 9 bases. V lost 3 bases, J lost 4 bases, and 1 base stayed unmatched. This CDR3 comprises 14 residues. CDR1 is MNHNS and CDR2 is SASEGT in the germline V gene.